This is a list of T cell receptor beta chains from one sample in a study of cytomegalovirus exposure and HLA in healthy donors. Sequencing was performed with immunoSEQ multiplex PCR; in TCRdb, only in-frame clones are kept and a portion is missing. The sample has some 140,000 clones, approximately 84% seen once. Sequenced: PBMCs. Receptor source: a woman younger than 45 in good health and CMV-seronegative. The CDR3 runs from the conserved cysteine through the conserved F or W. A D gene is named only where the DNA matches it firmly.

J gene	D gene	V gene	CDR3 protein
TRBJ2-3	TRBD1	TRBV5-1	CASSPTGESTDTQYF
TRBJ1-1	NA	TRBV4-3	CASSQYIGGNTEAFF
TRBJ2-3	TRBD1	TRBV9	CASSVGQGSTDTQYF
TRBJ1-6	NA	TRBV9	CASSIGGIHYNSPLHF
TRBJ1-2	NA	TRBV5-4	CASSEYRAPRYGYTF
TRBJ1-1	NA	TRBV27	CASSPLGGDWGTEAFF
TRBJ1-2	TRBD1	TRBV27	CASSPEQGAGGYTF
TRBJ2-7	NA	TRBV13	CASSFQGYEQYF
TRBJ2-1	NA	TRBV4-2	CASSQDLTGYEGSYNEQFF
TRBJ2-2	TRBD1	TRBV4-1	CASSQVGQGNTGELFF
TRBJ1-3	TRBD1	TRBV28	CASSRTGSGNTIYF
TRBJ1-4	NA	TRBV5-1	CASSEGGYGEKLFF
TRBJ2-6	TRBD1	TRBV18	CASSPLSRTGGGVSGANVLTF
TRBJ2-7	NA	TRBV18	CASSPSGVSYEQYF
TRBJ2-7	TRBD1	TRBV6-5	CASSYRDRGAYEQYF
TRBJ2-6	NA	TRBV5-5	CASSPDRFSGANVLTF
TRBJ2-7	TRBD2	TRBV5-4	CASSLGTSGEYEQYF
TRBJ2-1	TRBD2	TRBV4-2	CASSRQASGAVGSGNEQFF
TRBJ2-1	NA	TRBV5-4	CASRTFGDSQREFF
TRBJ2-7	NA	TRBV19	CATRDIASYEQYF
TRBJ1-2	NA	TRBV19	CASSTWQVKPNGYTF
TRBJ2-5	NA	TRBV7-8	CASSSPSSDPTQYF
TRBJ2-3	TRBD2	TRBV2	CASSSPPERGQGSDTQYF
TRBJ2-5	NA	TRBV2	CASSDAGQETQYF
TRBJ1-5	NA	TRBV7-2	CASSFGGNNQPQHF
TRBJ1-1	TRBD1	TRBV6-5	CASSGGQRNTEAFF
TRBJ1-2	NA	TRBV5-1	CASSLTPGDETGYTF
TRBJ1-1	TRBD1	TRBV28	CASSVPSGGRAEAFF
TRBJ2-1	NA	TRBV2	CASSLLASGYNEQFF
TRBJ2-2	TRBD1	TRBV27	CASKRGQTNTGELFF
TRBJ1-1	NA	TRBV9	CASSVGGAVNTEAFF
TRBJ1-5	NA	TRBV4-1	CASSQFAQYQPQHF
TRBJ1-1	NA	TRBV27	CASSLVAGWRDTEAFF